This TCR beta chain was recorded in a study of post-analysis software for immune sequencing data. Study context: In terms of disease course, relapsing-remitting, secondary progressive and progressive-relapsing multiple sclerosis were included.

Unique molecular identifiers were present in the TCR beta cDNA libraries. It was from about 1 to 10 million T cells that approximately 500,000 cDNA molecules came. MiXCR, applied by TCRdb to the PCR reads, yields one record per CDR3 protein. The sample has hundreds of thousands of distinct CDR3 sequences; just under 30% are singletons. As concerns this clonotype: Its antigen remains unknown.

Study-wide results and caveats: Controls significantly exceeded multiple sclerosis patients in normalized Chao1 diversity. Samples from a shared batch, those prepared together, strongly co-clustered by F measure.

The source is a girl aged 5 to 17 with multiple sclerosis. Specimen: blood.

CDR3 amino acids: CASGWGQGKGTEAFF. The CDR3 DNA reads TGTGCTAGTGGTTGGGGACAGGGAAAGGGCACTGAAGCTTTCTTT. The V gene is TRBV12-5, the J gene TRBJ1-1; TRBD1 matches 9 bases. This CDR3 is built from 15 residues. V trimming: 4 bases; J trimming: 4 bases; junction bases outside the gene matches: 7. CDR1 is LGHNT and CDR2 is FRNRAP in the germline V gene.